The 22 T cell receptor beta chains below all came from one sample that was sequenced in a study of monozygotic twins with inflammatory bowel disease. Using the 5' RACE reads, TCRdb records one entry per CDR3 protein without DNA. The sample includes roughly 200,000 distinct CDR3 sequences. Input material: blood. Every receptor here comes from a human donor with ulcerative colitis or Crohn's disease, or a healthy co-twin of an affected twin (not recorded which).

This rearrangement joins TRBV11-2 to TRBJ2-1; as DNA is missing, the TRBD1 call by TCRdb cannot be tested. This CDR3 comprises 14 residues. CDR1 is SGHAT, CDR2 FQNNGV, per germline. The CDR3 sequence: CASSHRAPEDEQFF.

The chain is built from TRBV7-8 and TRBJ1-6. This CDR3 contains 15 residues. Germline V lookup: CDR1 SGHVS, CDR2 FQNEAQ. CDR3 amino acids: CASSLGVSFNSPLHF.

The chain carries TRBV4-1 and TRBJ2-3. This CDR3 is built from 13 residues. Germline-derived CDR1 and CDR2 are MGHRA and YSYEKL. The CDR3 sequence: CASSQKNTDTQYF.

V and J are TRBV20-1 and TRBJ1-1; the D gene TCRdb calls, TRBD1, cannot be checked with no DNA. This CDR3 has 13 amino acids. Germline assignment: CDR1 DFQATT and CDR2 SNEGSKA (reference sequence). This CDR3 reads CSALDSPNTEAFF.

The chain recombines TRBV5-1 with TRBJ2-5. Germline V gene sequence: CDR1 SGHRS, CDR2 YFSETQ. CDR3 length: 14 residues. CDR3 loop: CASSSLTQEKTQYF. Full variable domain (outside the CDR3, taken from reference TRBV5-1 and TRBJ2-5): KAGVTQTPRYLIKTRGQQVTLSCSPISGHRSVSWYQQTPGQGLQFLFEYFSETQRNKGNFPGRFSGRQFSNSRSEMNVSTLELGDSALYLCASSSLTQEKTQYFGPGTRLLVL.

The chain carries TRBV5-5 and TRBJ1-5. The CDR3 extends over 13 amino acids. The germline V gene has CDR1 SGHKS and CDR2 YYEKEE (reference sequence). This CDR3 reads CASSSLVNQPQHF.

CDR3 residues: CASSLFEAGPNYGYTF. The chain is built from TRBV19 and TRBJ1-2. This CDR3 region has 16 residues. Germline CDR1 LNHDA, CDR2 SQIVND (reference sequence).

J is TRBJ2-2 and V is TRBV5-1; absent DNA, TCRdb's TRBD1 call cannot be checked. The CDR3 spans 15 residues. CDR1 SGHRS and CDR2 YFSETQ come from the germline V gene. The CDR3 protein is CASNRRQGNTGELFF.

This sequence joins TRBV20-1 and TRBJ2-7; TCRdb proposes TRBD2, but this gene call is untestable without DNA. The CDR3 loop spans 14 amino acids. The germline V gene has CDR1 DFQATT and CDR2 SNEGSKA (reference sequence). The CDR3 spells CSALGGAPSYEQYF.

The gene calls are TRBV5-1 and TRBJ1-6. CDR1 SGHRS and CDR2 YFSETQ come from the germline V gene. CDR3 length: 14 residues. CDR3: CASSFFSYNSPLHF.

V is TRBV5-1 and J is TRBJ2-5. The V gene's germline CDR1 is SGHRS and CDR2 YFSETQ. The CDR3 length is 13 residues. The CDR3 reads CASSLIPVETQYF.

V gene TRBV5-1 combines with J gene TRBJ2-5; TCRdb proposes TRBD2, but this gene call is untestable without DNA. The CDR3 runs 14 residues. In germline, CDR1 is SGHRS, CDR2 YFSETQ. The CDR3: CASSLGPTEETQYF.

The chain employs TRBV9 and TRBJ1-1; the D gene TCRdb calls, TRBD1, cannot be checked with no DNA. Germline lookup yields CDR1 SGDLS and CDR2 YYNGEE. CDR3 size: 14 residues. Here the CDR3 reads CASNPGTLNTEAFF. The variable domain in full, completed from reference TRBV9 and TRBJ1-1, reads DSGVTQTPKHLITATGQRVTLRCSPRSGDLSVYWYQQSLDQGLQFLIQYYNGEERAKGNILERFSAQQFPDLHSELNLSSLELGDSALYFCASNPGTLNTEAFFGQGTRLTVV.

The V and J genes are TRBV3-1 and TRBJ2-5. This CDR3 contains 15 residues. Germline V CDR1 and CDR2: LGHDT, YNNKEL (reference sequence). The CDR3 region is CASSQDNGRRETQYF.

This chain uses TRBV5-6 with TRBJ2-1; the TRBD1 assignment by TCRdb is unverifiable without DNA. CDR3 length: 15 amino acids. The V gene's germline CDR1 is SGHDT and CDR2 YYEEEE. The CDR3 spells CASSSWGRIHNEQFF.

This sequence joins TRBV29-1 and TRBJ2-5; TCRdb gives TRBD1 as the D gene, but with no DNA this cannot be confirmed. This CDR3 contains 14 residues. Per the germline V gene, CDR1 is SQVTM and CDR2 is ANQGSEA. CDR3 loop: CSVEGDSFQETQYF.

This chain joins TRBV7-7 and TRBJ1-4. CDR1 and CDR2 from the germline V gene are SSHAT and FNYEAQ (reference sequence). This CDR3 has 16 amino acids. The chain's CDR3 is CASSLVVGIQEEKLFF.

The CDR3 region is CASSISGTGEVEQFF. The genes are TRBV19 and TRBJ2-1; TCRdb's D call, TRBD1, is unchecked because there is no DNA. The CDR3 consists of 15 residues. Germline V gives CDR1 LNHDA, CDR2 SQIVND (reference sequence).

The J gene is TRBJ2-3, the V gene TRBV11-2. There are 16 residues in the CDR3. Germline loops: CDR1 SGHAT, CDR2 FQNNGV. The CDR3 here is CASSSNLALRTDTQYF. Full variable domain (remainder filled in from reference TRBV11-2 and TRBJ2-3): EAGVAQSPRYKIIEKRQSVAFWCNPISGHATLYWYQQILGQGPKLLIQFQNNGVVDDSQLPKDRFSAERLKGVDSTLKIQPAKLEDSAVYLCASSSNLALRTDTQYFGPGTRLTVL.

The V call is TRBV20-1, the J call TRBJ2-1. There are 15 residues in the CDR3. Per the germline V gene, CDR1 is DFQATT and CDR2 is SNEGSKA (reference sequence). The CDR3 sequence: CSASSYRGSYNEQFF.

The rearrangement joins TRBV5-1 to TRBJ2-3; the D call from TCRdb, TRBD1, cannot be confirmed without DNA. This CDR3 comprises 13 residues. Germline CDR1 reads SGHRS; CDR2 reads YFSETQ. The CDR3 loop is CASSTGAADTQYF.

The chain is built from TRBV3-1 and TRBJ1-1; lacking DNA, the TRBD1 call made by TCRdb goes unchecked. CDR1 and CDR2 from the germline V gene are LGHDT and YNNKEL (reference sequence). CDR3 length: 13 amino acids. CDR3 residues: CASCPGGNTEAFF.